These 14 T cell receptor beta chains share one sample of origin, sequenced in a study of blood T cell repertoires in COVID-19. Repertoires were generated with immunoSEQ multiplex PCR, while TCRdb's copy carries only in-frame clones and drops some. The sample lists about 130,000 clones; around 88% were seen once. Sample: peripheral blood. Receptors originate from a man aged 55 to 70 with COVID-19, enrolled during active disease.

V is TRBV6-5 and J is TRBJ2-3; a weak D match, TRBD2 (5 bases). Germline CDR1 reads MNHEY; CDR2 reads SVGAGI. There are 14 residues in the CDR3. Trimming left V 9 bases short and J 0 bases short, with 13 bases between. The CDR3 region has the DNA TGTGCCAGTGGGAGTTCTACTAGCACAGATACGCAGTATTTT. This translates into CASGSSTSTDTQYF.

CDR3 region: CASIQQGSSYEQYF. Here the CDR3 DNA reads TGTGCCAGCATCCAACAGGGGTCGTCCTACGAGCAGTACTTC. The chain combines TRBV28 with TRBJ2-7; TRBD1 matches at 7 bases. Germline CDR1 and CDR2: MDHEN and SYDVKM. The CDR3 extends over 14 amino acids. The V segment lost 7 bases and the J segment 1 base; nucleotides outside the gene matches: 7.

CDR3 sequence: CASSDRGSDTQYF. CDR3 nucleotide sequence: TGTGCCAGCAGTGACAGGGGTTCAGATACGCAGTATTTT. This rearrangement joins TRBV6-2 or TRBV6-3 to TRBJ2-3; TRBD1 agrees at 8 bases. The CDR3 extends over 13 amino acids. V was clipped by 5 bases and J by 4 bases; unmatched bases: 2. Germline CDR1 reads MNHEY; CDR2 reads SVGEGT.

J is TRBJ1-2 and V is TRBV6-5; 7 bases are a match to TRBD1. The CDR3 has 13 amino acids. J was trimmed by 7 bases and V by 7 bases; bases with no gene match: 9. In germline, CDR1 is MNHEY, CDR2 SVGAGI. The CDR3 protein is CASTLGGAGGYTF. The CDR3 coding sequence is TGTGCCAGCACCCTAGGGGGCGCAGGTGGCTACACCTTC.

V usage is TRBV3-1 (or the pseudogene TRBV3-2) and J usage is TRBJ2-5; 7 bases are shared with TRBD2. Per the germline V gene, CDR1 is LGHDT and CDR2 is YNNKEL (reference sequence). This CDR3 comprises 14 residues. V was clipped by 11 bases and J by 3 bases; unmatched bases: 12. CDR3: CAAQPSGVEETQYF. The CDR3 DNA sequence: TGTGCCGCGCAGCCAAGCGGGGTTGAAGAGACCCAGTACTTC.

This chain joins TRBV6-5 and TRBJ2-5, with D possibly being TRBD2 (5 bases). The CDR3 totals 16 residues. Trimming cost V 0 bases and J 4 bases, with 15 bases left between them. Germline V gives CDR1 MNHEY, CDR2 SVGAGI. The CDR3 reads CASSYSPIPGIETQYF. The CDR3 DNA reads as TGTGCCAGCAGTTACTCCCCCATACCGGGGATAGAGACCCAGTACTTC.

This clone appeared once. J is TRBJ1-4 and V is TRBV2; possibly TRBD1 for D (5 bases). V was shortened by 7 bases and J by 5 bases, with 14 bases between the two germline ends. This CDR3 is 14 amino acids long. Germline V CDR1 and CDR2: SNHLY, FYNNEI. Written as DNA, the CDR3 is TGTGCCAGCACAGCGGGGCCAGGGAATGAAAAACTGTTTTTT. This translates into CASTAGPGNEKLFF.

The chain couples TRBV7-9 to TRBJ2-7; D might be TRBD2 (7 bases). This CDR3 is 13 amino acids long. Germline assignment: CDR1 SEHNR and CDR2 FQNEAQ (reference sequence). V lost 8 bases and J 0 bases, leaving 11 bases between the germline ends. The CDR3 DNA reads as TGTGCCAGCGAGGGGGGGAGCTCCTACGAGCAGTACTTC. As protein: CASEGGSSYEQYF. The variable domain in full, completed from reference TRBV7-9 and TRBJ2-7, reads DTGVSQNPRHKITKRGQNVTFRCDPISEHNRLYWYRQTLGQGPEFLTYFQNEAQLEKSRLLSDRFSAERPKGSFSTLEIQRTEQGDSAMYLCASEGGSSYEQYFGPGTRLTVT.

The gene calls are TRBV5-4 and TRBJ1-1, with D perhaps matching TRBD1 (6 bases). V gave up 4 bases and J gave up 1 base, with 20 bases separating them. Germline V gives CDR1 SGHNT, CDR2 YYREEE (reference sequence). The CDR3 spans 17 residues. As DNA, the CDR3 is TGTGCCAGCAGCCCCTCCCCGCTGAAACAGGGGAACACTGAAGCTTTCTTT. Encoded protein: CASSPSPLKQGNTEAFF.

The chain couples TRBV6-6 to TRBJ1-1; weak D call: TRBD1 (5 bases). The CDR3 covers 14 residues. Trimming took 5 bases from V and 1 from J, leaving 11 bases between them. Germline-derived CDR1 and CDR2 are MNHNY and SVGAGI (reference sequence). The CDR3 coding sequence is TGTGCCAGCAGTGACAGAGCCGGGAACACTGAAGCTTTCTTT. Its translation is CASSDRAGNTEAFF.

The V gene is TRBV12-5, the J gene TRBJ1-2; D perhaps matches TRBD1 (5 bases). Germline V gives CDR1 LGHNT, CDR2 FRNRAP. Trimming removed 5 bases at V and 6 bases at J, with 19 bases between. This CDR3 has 15 amino acids. CDR3 sequence reads: CASGLGGSGLDGYTF. In nucleotides, the CDR3 is TGTGCTAGTGGTCTCGGTGGGTCAGGGTTGGATGGCTACACCTTC.

This clone was found once. V is TRBV9 and J is TRBJ1-5, with TRBD1 matching 10 bases. CDR1 is SGDLS, CDR2 YYNGEE, per germline. The V and J ends lost 7 bases and 5 bases, in that order; junction bases with no gene match: 15. This CDR3 contains 17 residues. The CDR3 region is CASRLGQGQPSHQPQHF. The CDR3 bases are TGTGCCAGCCGACTGGGACAGGGGCAACCCTCACATCAGCCCCAGCATTTT.

The chain couples TRBV9 to TRBJ2-1, with D tentatively TRBD2 (6 bases). Germline CDR1 SGDLS, CDR2 YYNGEE. The CDR3 contains 15 residues. V was clipped by 0 bases and J by 4 bases, with 11 bases between them. CDR3: CASSVEAGWYNEQFF. The CDR3 coding sequence is TGTGCCAGCAGCGTAGAGGCGGGGTGGTACAATGAGCAGTTCTTC.

The gene calls are TRBV24-1 and TRBJ2-1; 8 bases agree with TRBD1. The germline V gene encodes CDR1 KGHDR and CDR2 SFDVKD. This CDR3 has 23 residues. The junction had 26 bases not matched to a gene; V was cut back by 1 base and J by 4 bases. The CDR3 protein is CATSDLGPSDRARSGTDYNEQFF. The CDR3 region has the DNA TGTGCCACCAGTGATTTAGGGCCTTCGGACAGGGCGAGATCCGGGACTGATTACAATGAGCAGTTCTTC.